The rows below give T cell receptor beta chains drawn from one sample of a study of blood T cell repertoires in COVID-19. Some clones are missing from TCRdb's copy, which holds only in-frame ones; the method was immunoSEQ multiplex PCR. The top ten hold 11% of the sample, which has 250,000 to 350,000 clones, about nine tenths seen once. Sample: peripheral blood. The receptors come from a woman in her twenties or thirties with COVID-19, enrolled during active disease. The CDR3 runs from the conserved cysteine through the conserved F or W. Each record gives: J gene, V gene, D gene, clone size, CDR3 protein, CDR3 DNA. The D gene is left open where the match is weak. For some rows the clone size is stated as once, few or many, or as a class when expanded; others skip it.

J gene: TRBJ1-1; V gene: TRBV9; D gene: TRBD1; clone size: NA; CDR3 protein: CASSVVGVGGADTEAFF; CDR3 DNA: TGTGCCAGCAGCGTAGTAGGAGTAGGGGGCGCCGACACTGAAGCTTTCTTT
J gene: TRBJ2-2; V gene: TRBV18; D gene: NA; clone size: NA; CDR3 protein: CASSPPDSANRGELFF; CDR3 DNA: TGTGCCAGCTCACCACCGGACAGCGCTAACCGCGGGGAGCTGTTTTTT
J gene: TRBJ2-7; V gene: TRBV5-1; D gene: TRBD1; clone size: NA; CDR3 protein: CASSLGWTGLYEQYF; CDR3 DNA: TGCGCCAGCAGCTTGGGCTGGACAGGGCTCTACGAGCAGTACTTC
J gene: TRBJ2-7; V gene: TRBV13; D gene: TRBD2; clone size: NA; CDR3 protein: CASSLTSGSYEQYF; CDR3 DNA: TGTGCCAGCAGCTTGACTAGCGGGAGCTACGAGCAGTACTTC
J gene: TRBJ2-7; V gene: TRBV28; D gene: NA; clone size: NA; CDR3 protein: CASREPLTYEQYF; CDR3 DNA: TGTGCCAGCAGGGAGCCCCTTACCTACGAGCAGTACTTC
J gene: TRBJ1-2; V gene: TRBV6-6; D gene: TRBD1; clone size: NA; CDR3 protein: CASSWTGDGYTF; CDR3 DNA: TGTGCCAGCAGCTGGACAGGGGATGGCTACACCTTC
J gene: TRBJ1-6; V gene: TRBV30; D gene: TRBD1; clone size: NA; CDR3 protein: CAWSRQGGSPLHF; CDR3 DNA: TGTGCCTGGAGTCGACAGGGGGGTTCACCCCTCCACTTT
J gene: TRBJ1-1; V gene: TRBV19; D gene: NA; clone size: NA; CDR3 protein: CASSIGEKAEAFF; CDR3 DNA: TGTGCCAGTAGTATTGGGGAGAAGGCTGAAGCTTTCTTT
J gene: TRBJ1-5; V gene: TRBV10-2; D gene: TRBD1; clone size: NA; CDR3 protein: CASSDGQGGNQPQHF; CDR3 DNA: TGCGCCAGCAGTGATGGACAGGGGGGCAATCAGCCCCAGCATTTT
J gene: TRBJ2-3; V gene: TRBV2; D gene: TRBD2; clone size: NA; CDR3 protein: CASTLIAGGGISDTQYF; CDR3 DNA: TGTGCCAGCACCCTCATAGCGGGAGGGGGAATTTCAGATACGCAGTATTTT
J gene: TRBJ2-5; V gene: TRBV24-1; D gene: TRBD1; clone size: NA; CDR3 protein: CATSDTRDRGETQYF; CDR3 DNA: TGTGCCACCAGTGATACCCGGGACAGGGGAGAGACCCAGTACTTC
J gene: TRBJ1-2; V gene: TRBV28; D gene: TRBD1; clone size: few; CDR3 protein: CASSHGGGSVKGYTF; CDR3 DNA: TGTGCCAGCAGTCACGGAGGGGGCTCGGTGAAGGGCTACACCTTC
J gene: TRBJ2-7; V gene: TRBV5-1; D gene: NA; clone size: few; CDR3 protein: CASSLMAATYEQYF; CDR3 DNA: TGCGCCAGCAGCTTGATGGCGGCCACCTACGAGCAGTACTTC
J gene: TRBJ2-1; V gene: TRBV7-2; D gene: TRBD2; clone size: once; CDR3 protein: CASSLVGGNEQFF; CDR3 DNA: TGTGCCAGCAGCTTAGTGGGGGGGAATGAGCAGTTCTTC
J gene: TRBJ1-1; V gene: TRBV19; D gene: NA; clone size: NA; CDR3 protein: CASSIAVGATEAFF; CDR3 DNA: TGTGCCAGTAGTATCGCCGTGGGGGCCACTGAAGCTTTCTTT
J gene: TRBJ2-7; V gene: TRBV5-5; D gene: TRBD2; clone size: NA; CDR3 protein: CASSLSLAGRTSPYEQYF; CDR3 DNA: TGTGCCAGCAGCTTGTCCCTAGCGGGAAGAACATCCCCCTACGAGCAGTACTTC
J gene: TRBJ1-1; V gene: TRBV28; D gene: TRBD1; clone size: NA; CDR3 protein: CASSSPGTGVTEAFF; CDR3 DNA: TGTGCCAGCAGTTCTCCCGGGACAGGGGTCACTGAAGCTTTCTTT
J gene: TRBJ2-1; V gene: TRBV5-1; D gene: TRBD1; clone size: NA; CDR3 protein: CASAPGTGGDNEQFF; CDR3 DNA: TGCGCCAGCGCCCCCGGGACAGGCGGGGACAATGAGCAGTTCTTC
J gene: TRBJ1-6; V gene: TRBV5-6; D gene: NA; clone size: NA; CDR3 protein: CASSPPGTRISYNSPLHF; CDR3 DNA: TGTGCCAGCAGCCCACCCGGGACAAGGATCTCCTATAATTCACCCCTCCACTTT
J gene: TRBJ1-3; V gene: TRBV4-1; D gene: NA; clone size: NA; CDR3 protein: CASSQEVGRADTIYF; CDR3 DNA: TGCGCCAGCAGCCAAGAGGTAGGGAGGGCGGACACCATATATTTT
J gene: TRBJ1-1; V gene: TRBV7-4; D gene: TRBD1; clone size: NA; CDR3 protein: CASSSGQGGVNTEAFF; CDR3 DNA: TGTGCCAGCAGCTCCGGACAGGGTGGCGTGAACACTGAAGCTTTCTTT
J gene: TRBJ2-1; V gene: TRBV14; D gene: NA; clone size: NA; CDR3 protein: CASSPLLVARNNEQFF; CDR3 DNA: TGTGCCAGCAGCCCACTCTTAGTAGCGAGAAACAATGAGCAGTTCTTC
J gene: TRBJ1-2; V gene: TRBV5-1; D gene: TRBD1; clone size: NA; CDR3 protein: CASSLRGRGYGYTF; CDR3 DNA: TGCGCCAGCAGCTTGAGGGGGCGCGGCTATGGCTACACCTTC
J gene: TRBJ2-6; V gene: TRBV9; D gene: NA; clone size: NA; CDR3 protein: CASSVEDFRSSGANVLTF; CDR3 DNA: TGTGCCAGCAGCGTAGAGGACTTCCGGAGTTCTGGGGCCAACGTCCTGACTTTC
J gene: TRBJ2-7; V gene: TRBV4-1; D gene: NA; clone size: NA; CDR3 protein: CASSQEEFYEQYF; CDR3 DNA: TGCGCCAGCAGCCAAGAGGAGTTCTACGAGCAGTACTTC
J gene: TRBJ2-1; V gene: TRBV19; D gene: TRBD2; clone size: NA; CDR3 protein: CASRVSGNNEQFF; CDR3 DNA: TGTGCCAGTAGGGTTAGCGGGAACAATGAGCAGTTCTTC
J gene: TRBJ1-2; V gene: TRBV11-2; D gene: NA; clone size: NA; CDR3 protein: CASSLWNRSPYGYTF; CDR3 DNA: TGTGCCAGCAGCTTATGGAACAGGTCCCCCTATGGCTACACCTTC
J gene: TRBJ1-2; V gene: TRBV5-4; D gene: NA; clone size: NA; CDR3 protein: CASSPVWGANYGYTF; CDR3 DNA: TGTGCCAGCAGCCCTGTTTGGGGGGCTAACTATGGCTACACCTTC
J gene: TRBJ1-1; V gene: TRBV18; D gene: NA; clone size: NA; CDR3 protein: CASSLTGSTEAFF; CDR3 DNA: TGTGCCAGCTCGCTGACGGGTTCCACTGAAGCTTTCTTT
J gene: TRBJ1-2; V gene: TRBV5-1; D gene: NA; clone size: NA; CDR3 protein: CASSPPGVSNYGYTF; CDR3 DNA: TGCGCCAGCAGCCCACCCGGAGTCTCAAACTATGGCTACACCTTC
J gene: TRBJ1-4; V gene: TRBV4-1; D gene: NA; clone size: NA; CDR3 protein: CASSLPGTTNEKLFF; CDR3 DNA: TGCGCCAGCAGCCTCCCCGGGACAACTAATGAAAAACTGTTTTTT
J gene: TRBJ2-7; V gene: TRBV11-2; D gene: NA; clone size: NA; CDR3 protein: CASSLPGISPGYEQYF; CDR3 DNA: TGTGCCAGCAGCTTACCAGGGATTTCTCCAGGGTACGAGCAGTACTTC
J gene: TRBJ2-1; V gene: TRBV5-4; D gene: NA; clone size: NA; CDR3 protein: CASSGPGHNEQFF; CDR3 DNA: TGTGCCAGCAGCGGCCCTGGGCACAATGAGCAGTTCTTC
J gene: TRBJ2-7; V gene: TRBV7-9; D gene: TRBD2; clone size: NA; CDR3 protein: CASSSTGLAWEQYF; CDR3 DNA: TGTGCCAGCAGCTCAACGGGACTAGCGTGGGAGCAGTACTTC
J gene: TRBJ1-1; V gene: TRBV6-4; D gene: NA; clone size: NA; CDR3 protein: CASSVEGNTEAFF; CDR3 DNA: TGTGCCAGCAGTGTTGAGGGGAACACTGAAGCTTTCTTT